This T cell receptor beta chain was retrieved from a study of T cell responses to AZD1222 COVID-19 vaccine. Findings and caveats of the study: An increase in Spike-specific TCR breadth and depth was observed after two AZD1222 doses. The study sampled repertoires only after the peak T cell response.

As concerns this clone: Its cognate antigen is unknown.

This CDR3 contains 16 residues. CDR1 and CDR2 from the germline V gene are LGHNA and YSLEER. V dropped 4 bases and J dropped 5 bases, with 17 bases sitting between them. Profiled with immunoSEQ multiplex PCR; TCRdb holds only in-frame clones, not every one. The sample includes about 180,000 clones, around 90% of them seen just once. The sequence came from an adult who received the AZD1222 COVID-19 vaccine. The specimen comprised peripheral blood, sampled 28 days after the second AZD1222 dose. The chain couples TRBV4-3 to TRBJ2-2, with D possibly TRBD1 on 6 matching bases. CDR3 nucleotide sequence: TGCGCCAGCAGCCCTTTGAGGGGGTCAGGGACCGGGGAGCTGTTTTTT. As protein: CASSPLRGSGTGELFF.